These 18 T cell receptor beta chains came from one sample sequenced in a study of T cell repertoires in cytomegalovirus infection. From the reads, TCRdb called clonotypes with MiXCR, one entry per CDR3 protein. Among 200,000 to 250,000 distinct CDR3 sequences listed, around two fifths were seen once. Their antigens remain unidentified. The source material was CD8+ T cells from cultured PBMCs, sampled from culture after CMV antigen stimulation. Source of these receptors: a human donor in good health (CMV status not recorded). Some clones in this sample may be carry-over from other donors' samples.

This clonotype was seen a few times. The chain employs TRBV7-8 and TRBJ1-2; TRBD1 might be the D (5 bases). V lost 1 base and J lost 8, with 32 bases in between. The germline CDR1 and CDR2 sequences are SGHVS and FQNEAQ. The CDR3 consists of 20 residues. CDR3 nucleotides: TGTGCCAGCAGCTTAGACCCAAACCGGGACCCAGAGTATTCGGCAGGCGGCTACACCTTC. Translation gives CASSLDPNRDPEYSAGGYTF.

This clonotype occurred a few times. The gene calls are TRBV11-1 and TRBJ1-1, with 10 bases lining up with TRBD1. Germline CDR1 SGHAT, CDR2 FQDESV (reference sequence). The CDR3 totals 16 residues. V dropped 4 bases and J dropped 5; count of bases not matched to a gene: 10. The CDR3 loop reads CASSSGVTGGETEAFF. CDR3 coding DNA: TGTGCCAGCAGCTCCGGGGTGACAGGGGGCGAAACTGAAGCTTTCTTT.

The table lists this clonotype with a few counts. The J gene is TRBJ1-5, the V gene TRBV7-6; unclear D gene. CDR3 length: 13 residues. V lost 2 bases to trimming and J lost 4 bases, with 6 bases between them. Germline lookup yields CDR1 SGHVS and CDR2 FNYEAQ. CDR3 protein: CASSLTVNQPQHF. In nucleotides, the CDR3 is TGTGCCAGCAGCTTAACCGTTAATCAGCCCCAGCATTTT.

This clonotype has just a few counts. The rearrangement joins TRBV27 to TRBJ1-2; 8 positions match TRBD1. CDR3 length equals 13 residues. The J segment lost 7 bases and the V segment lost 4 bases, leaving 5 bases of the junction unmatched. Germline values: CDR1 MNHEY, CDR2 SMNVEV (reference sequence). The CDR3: CASSYTGGGGYTF. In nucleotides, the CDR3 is TGTGCCAGCAGTTACACAGGGGGAGGTGGCTACACCTTC.

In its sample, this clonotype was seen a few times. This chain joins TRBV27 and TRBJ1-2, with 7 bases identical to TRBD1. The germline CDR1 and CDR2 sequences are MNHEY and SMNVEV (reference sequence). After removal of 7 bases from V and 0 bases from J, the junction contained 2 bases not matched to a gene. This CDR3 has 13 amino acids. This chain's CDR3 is CASTQGANYGYTF. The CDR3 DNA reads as TGTGCCAGCACCCAGGGGGCTAACTATGGCTACACCTTC.

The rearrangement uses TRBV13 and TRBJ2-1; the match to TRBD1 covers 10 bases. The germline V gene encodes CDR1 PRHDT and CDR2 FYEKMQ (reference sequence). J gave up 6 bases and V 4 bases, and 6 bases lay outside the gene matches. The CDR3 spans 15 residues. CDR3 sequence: CASSSDRGLVNEQFF. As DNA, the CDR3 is TGTGCCAGCAGCTCCGACAGGGGGCTAGTCAATGAGCAGTTCTTC. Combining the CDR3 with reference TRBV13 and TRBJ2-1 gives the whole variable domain AAGVIQSPRHLIKEKRETATLKCYPIPRHDTVYWYQQGPGQDPQFLISFYEKMQSDKGSIPDRFSAQQFSDYHSELNMSSLELGDSALYFCASSSDRGLVNEQFFGPGTRLTVL.

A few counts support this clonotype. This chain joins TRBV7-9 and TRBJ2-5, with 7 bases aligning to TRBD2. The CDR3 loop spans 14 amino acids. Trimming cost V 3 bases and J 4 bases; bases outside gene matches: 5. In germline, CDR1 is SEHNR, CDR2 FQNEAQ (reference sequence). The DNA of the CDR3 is TGTGCCAGCAGCTTGGGAGGGAATCTAGAGACCCAGTACTTC. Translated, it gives CASSLGGNLETQYF.

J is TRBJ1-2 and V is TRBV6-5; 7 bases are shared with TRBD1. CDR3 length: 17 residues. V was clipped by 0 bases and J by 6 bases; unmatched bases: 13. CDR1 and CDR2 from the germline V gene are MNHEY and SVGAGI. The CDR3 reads CASSYSGLGTGEDGYTF. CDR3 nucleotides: TGTGCCAGCAGTTACTCGGGTCTCGGCACAGGGGAAGATGGCTACACCTTC.

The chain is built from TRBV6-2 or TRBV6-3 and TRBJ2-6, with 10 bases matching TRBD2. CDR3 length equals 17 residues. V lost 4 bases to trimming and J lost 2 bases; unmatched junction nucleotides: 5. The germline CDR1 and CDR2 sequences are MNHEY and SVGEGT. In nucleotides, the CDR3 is TGTGCCAGCAGTTCCCAGCGGGAGGGACCTGGGGCCAACGTCCTGACTTTC. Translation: CASSSQREGPGANVLTF.

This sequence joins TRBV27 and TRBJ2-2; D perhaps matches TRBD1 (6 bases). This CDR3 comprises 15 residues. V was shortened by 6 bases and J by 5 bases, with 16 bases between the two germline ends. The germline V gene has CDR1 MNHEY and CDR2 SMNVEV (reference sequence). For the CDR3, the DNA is TGTGCCAGCAGCCTAATCACAGGGTTTACCGGGGAGCTGTTTTTT. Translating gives CASSLITGFTGELFF.

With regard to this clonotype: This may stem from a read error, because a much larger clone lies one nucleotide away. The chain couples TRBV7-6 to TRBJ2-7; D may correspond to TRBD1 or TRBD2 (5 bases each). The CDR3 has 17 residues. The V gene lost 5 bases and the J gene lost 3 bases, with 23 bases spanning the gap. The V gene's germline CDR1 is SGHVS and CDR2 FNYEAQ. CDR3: CASSPSNPPGTDYEQYF. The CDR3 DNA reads TGTGCCAGCAGCCCCTCTAACCCCCCGGGGACCGACTACGAGCAGTACTTC.

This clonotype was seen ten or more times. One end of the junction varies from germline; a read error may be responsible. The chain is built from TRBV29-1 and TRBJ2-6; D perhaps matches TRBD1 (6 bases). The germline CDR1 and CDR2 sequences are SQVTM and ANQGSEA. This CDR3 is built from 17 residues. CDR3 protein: CSVEGQTTYSGANVLTF. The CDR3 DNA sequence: TGCAGCGTGGAAGGACAGACCACATACTCTGGGGCCAACGTCCTGACTTTC.

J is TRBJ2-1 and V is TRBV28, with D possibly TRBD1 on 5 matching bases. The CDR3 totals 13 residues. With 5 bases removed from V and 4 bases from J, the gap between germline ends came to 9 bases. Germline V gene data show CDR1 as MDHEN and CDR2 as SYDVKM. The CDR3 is CASSIYRYNEQFF. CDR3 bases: TGTGCCAGCAGTATCTACAGGTACAATGAGCAGTTCTTC.

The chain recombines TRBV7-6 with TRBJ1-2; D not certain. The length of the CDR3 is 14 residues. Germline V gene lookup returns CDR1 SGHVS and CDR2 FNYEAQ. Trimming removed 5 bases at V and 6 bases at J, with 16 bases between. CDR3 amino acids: CASSPEGWRDGYTF. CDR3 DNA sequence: TGTGCCAGCAGCCCCGAAGGTTGGAGGGATGGCTACACCTTC.

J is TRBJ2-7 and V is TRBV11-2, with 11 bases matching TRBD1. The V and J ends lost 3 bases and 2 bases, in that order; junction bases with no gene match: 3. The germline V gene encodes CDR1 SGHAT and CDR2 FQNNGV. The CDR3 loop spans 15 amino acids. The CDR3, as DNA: TGTGCCAGCAGCTTCAGGGGACAGGGGGCCTACGAGCAGTACTTC. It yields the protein CASSFRGQGAYEQYF. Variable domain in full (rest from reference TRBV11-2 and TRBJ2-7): EAGVAQSPRYKIIEKRQSVAFWCNPISGHATLYWYQQILGQGPKLLIQFQNNGVVDDSQLPKDRFSAERLKGVDSTLKIQPAKLEDSAVYLCASSFRGQGAYEQYFGPGTRLTVT.

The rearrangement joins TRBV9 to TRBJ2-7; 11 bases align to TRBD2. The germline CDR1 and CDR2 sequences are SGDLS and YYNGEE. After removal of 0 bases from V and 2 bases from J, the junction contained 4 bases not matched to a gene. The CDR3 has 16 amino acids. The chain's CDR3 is CASSVGGSGGAYEQYF. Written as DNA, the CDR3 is TGTGCCAGCAGCGTAGGAGGTAGCGGGGGGGCCTACGAGCAGTACTTC.

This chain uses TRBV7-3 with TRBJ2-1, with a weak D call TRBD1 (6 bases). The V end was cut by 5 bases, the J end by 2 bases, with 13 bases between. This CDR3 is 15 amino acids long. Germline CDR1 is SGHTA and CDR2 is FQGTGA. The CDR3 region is CASSPGQSAYNEQFF. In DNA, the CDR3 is TGTGCCAGCAGCCCCGGACAGAGCGCCTACAATGAGCAGTTCTTC.

The CDR3, as DNA: TGTGCCAGTAGTTCGGACAGAGACAATCAGCCCCAGCATTTT. This sequence encodes CASSSDRDNQPQHF. The chain carries TRBV19 and TRBJ1-5; weak D call: TRBD1 (6 bases). This CDR3 region has 14 residues. Trimming took 5 bases from V and 3 from J, leaving 11 bases between them. The germline V gene encodes CDR1 LNHDA and CDR2 SQIVND (reference sequence). The full variable domain, rest sourced from reference TRBV19 and TRBJ1-5, is DGGITQSPKYLFRKEGQNVTLSCEQNLNHDAMYWYRQDPGQGLRLIYYSQIVNDFQKGDIAEGYSVSREKKESFPLTVTSAQKNPTAFYLCASSSDRDNQPQHFGDGTRLSIL.